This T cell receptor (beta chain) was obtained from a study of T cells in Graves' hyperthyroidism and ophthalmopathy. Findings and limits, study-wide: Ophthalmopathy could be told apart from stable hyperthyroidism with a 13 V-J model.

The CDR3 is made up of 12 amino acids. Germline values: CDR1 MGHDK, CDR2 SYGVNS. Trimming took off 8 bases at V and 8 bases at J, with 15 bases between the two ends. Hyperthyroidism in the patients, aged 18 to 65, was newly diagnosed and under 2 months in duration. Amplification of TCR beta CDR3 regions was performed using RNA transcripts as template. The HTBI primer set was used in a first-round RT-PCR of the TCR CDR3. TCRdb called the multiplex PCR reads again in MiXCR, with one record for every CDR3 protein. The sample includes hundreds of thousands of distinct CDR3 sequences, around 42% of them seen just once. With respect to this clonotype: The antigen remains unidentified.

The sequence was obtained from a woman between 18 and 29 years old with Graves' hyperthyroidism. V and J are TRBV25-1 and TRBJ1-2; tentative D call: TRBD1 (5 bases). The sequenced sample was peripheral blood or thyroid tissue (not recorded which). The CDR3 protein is CASSGRGGGYTF. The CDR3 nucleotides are TGTGCCAGCTCCGGGAGGGGCGGAGGCTACACCTTC.